Presented here are 2 T cell receptor beta chains from one specimen sequenced in a study of cytomegalovirus exposure and HLA in healthy donors. Method: immunoSEQ multiplex PCR; TCRdb's copy keeps in-frame clones and lacks some. The sample carries 190,000 or so clones, 65% to 85% recorded once. The material sequenced was PBMCs. The receptors here all came from a woman in her late teens or twenties in good health and CMV-seropositive.

Only a few counts were recorded for this clone. The gene calls are TRBV7-3 and TRBJ2-2, with 10 nucleotides matching TRBD2. The CDR3 is 16 amino acids. Germline V CDR1 and CDR2: SGHTA, FQGTGA. Trimming took 2 bases from V and 5 from J; bases not matched to a gene: 5. The CDR3 here is CASSLALAGSTGELFF. The CDR3 bases are TGTGCCAGCAGCTTAGCACTAGCGGGGTCAACCGGGGAGCTGTTTTTT.

The chain carries TRBV10-3 and TRBJ1-4; D is unresolved. Germline lookup yields CDR1 ENHRY and CDR2 SYGVKD. The V end was cut by 8 bases, the J end by 7 bases, with 11 bases between. The CDR3 runs to 12 residues. CDR3 in amino acids: CAIAEGFEKLFF. For the CDR3, the DNA is TGTGCCATCGCGGAGGGATTTGAAAAACTGTTTTTT.